Here is one T cell receptor beta chain with its context. The sample belongs to a study of blood T cell repertoires in COVID-19. TCRdb keeps only in-frame clones here, not all; method: immunoSEQ multiplex PCR. This table holds 250,000 to 350,000 clones, around 88% found once. J was trimmed by 2 bases and V by 5 bases; bases with no gene match: 3. The CDR3 is 14 residues long. CDR1 and CDR2 from the germline V gene are SGHTA and FQGNSA. Adults between about 18 and 89 years of age took part from fewer than 30 US areas. The rearrangement joins TRBV7-2 to TRBJ2-5, with 9 bases identical to TRBD2. Sample: PBMCs or T cells enriched from blood (not recorded which). The TCR comes from a middle-aged woman who had recovered from COVID-19. DNA for the CDR3: TGTGCCAGCAGCCAGAGCGGGAGGCAAGAGACCCAGTACTTC. Translated, it gives CASSQSGRQETQYF.